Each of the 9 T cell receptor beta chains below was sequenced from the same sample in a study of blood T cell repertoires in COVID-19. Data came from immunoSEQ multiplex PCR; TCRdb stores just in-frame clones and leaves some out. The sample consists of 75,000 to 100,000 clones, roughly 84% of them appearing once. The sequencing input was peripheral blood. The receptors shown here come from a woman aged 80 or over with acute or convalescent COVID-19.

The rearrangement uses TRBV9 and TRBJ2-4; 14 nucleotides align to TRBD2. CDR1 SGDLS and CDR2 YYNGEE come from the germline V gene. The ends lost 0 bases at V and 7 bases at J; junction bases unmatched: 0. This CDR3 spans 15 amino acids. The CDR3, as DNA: TGTGCCAGCAGCGTAGGACTAGCGGGGGGGAACATTCAGTACTTC. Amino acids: CASSVGLAGGNIQYF.

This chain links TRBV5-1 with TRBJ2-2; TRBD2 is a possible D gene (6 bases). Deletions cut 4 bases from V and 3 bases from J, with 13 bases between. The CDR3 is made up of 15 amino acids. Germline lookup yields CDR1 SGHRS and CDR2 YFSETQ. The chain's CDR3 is CASSPRDSHTGELFF. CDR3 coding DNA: TGCGCCAGCAGCCCCCGGGACTCTCACACCGGGGAGCTGTTTTTT.

In DNA form, the CDR3 reads TGTGCCAGCAGTTCGGGACTAGCGGGGGGACCAGACTACAATGAGCAGTTCTTC. Translated, it gives CASSSGLAGGPDYNEQFF. This sequence joins TRBV6-2 or TRBV6-3 and TRBJ2-1, with 15 bases that match TRBD2. Germline V CDR1 and CDR2: MNHEY, SVGEGT. CDR3 length equals 18 residues. Losses at the gene ends were 4 bases for V and 3 bases for J; bases not matched to a gene: 7.

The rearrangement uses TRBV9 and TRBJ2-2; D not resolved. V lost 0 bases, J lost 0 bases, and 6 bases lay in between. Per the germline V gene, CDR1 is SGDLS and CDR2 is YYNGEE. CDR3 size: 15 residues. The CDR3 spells CASSVVGANTGELFF. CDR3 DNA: TGTGCCAGCAGCGTAGTGGGCGCGAACACCGGGGAGCTGTTTTTT.

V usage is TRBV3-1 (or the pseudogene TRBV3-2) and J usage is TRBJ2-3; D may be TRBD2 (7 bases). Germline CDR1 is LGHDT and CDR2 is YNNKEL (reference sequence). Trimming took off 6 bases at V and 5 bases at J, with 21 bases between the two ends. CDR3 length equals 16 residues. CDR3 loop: CASSLQRGGAGDTQYF. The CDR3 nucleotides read TGTGCCAGCAGTCTTCAAAGAGGGGGGGCAGGAGATACGCAGTATTTT.

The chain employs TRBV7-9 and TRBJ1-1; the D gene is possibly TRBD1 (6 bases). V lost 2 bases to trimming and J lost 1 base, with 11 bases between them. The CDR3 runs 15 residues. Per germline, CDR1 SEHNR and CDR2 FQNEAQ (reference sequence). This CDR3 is CASSLRGTTNTEAFF. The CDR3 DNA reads TGTGCCAGCAGCTTAAGGGGGACAACGAACACTGAAGCTTTCTTT.

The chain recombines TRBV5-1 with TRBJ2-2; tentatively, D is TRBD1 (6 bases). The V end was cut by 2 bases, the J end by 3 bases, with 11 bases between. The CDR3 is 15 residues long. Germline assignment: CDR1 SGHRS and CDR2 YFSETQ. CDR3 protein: CASSFRTDYTGELFF. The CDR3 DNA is TGCGCCAGCAGCTTCAGGACAGATTACACCGGGGAGCTGTTTTTT.

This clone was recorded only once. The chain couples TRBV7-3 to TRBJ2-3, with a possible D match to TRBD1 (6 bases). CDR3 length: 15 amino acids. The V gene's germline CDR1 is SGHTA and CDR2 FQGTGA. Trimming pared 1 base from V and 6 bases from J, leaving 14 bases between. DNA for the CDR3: TGTGCCAGCAGCTTAAGGGCAGGGGTCGGGGATACGCAGTATTTT. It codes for CASSLRAGVGDTQYF.

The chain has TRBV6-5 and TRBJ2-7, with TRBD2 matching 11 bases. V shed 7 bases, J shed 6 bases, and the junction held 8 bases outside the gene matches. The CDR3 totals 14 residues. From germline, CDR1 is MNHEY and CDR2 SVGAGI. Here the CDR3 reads CASKRLAGGVEQYF. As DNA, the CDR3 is TGTGCCAGCAAGAGGCTAGCGGGAGGAGTCGAGCAGTACTTC.